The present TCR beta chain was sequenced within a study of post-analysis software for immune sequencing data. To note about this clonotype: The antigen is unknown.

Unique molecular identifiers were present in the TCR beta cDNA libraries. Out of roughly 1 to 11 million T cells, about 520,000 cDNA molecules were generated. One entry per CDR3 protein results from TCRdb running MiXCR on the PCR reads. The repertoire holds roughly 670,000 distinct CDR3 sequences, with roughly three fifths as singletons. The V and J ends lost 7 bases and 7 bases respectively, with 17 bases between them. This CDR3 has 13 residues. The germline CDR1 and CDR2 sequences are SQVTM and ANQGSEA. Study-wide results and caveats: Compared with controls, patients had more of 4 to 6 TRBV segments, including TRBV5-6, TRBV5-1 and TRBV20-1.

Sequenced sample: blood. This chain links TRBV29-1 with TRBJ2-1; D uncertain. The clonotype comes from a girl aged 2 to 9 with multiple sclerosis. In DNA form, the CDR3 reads TGCAGCGGGGCGATAAGTTTAGGAAATGAGCAGTTCTTC. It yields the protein CSGAISLGNEQFF.